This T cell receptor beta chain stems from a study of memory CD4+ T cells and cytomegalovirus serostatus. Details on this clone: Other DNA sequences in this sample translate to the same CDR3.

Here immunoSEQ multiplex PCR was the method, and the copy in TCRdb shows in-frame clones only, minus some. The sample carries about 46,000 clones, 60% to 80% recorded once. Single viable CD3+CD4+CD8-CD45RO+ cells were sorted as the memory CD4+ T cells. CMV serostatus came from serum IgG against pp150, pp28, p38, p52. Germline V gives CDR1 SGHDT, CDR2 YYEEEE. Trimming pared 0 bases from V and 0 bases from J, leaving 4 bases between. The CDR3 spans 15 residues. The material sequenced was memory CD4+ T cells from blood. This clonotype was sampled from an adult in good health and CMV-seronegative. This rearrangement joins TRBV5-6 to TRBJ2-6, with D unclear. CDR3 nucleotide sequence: TGTGCCAGCAGCTTGGTCGGCTCTGGGGCCAACGTCCTGACTTTC. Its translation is CASSLVGSGANVLTF.